Listed below are T cell receptor beta chains from one sample, sequenced in a study of radiotherapy plus CTLA-4 blockade in lung cancer. This table comes from immunoSEQ multiplex PCR, and its TCRdb copy is limited to in-frame clones, with some not included. The sample carries about 73,000 clones, around 87% recorded once. The specimen was peripheral blood, collected from a patient treated with radiotherapy plus ipilimumab. Receptors originate from a human donor with non-small cell lung cancer that progressed on radiotherapy plus ipilimumab. Both conserved end residues are part of each CDR3. D genes are given only for firm matches. Not every row has a clone size; where given, it reads once, few, many or a size class.

d_call,clone_size,v_call,j_call,cdr3_aa,cdr3_nt
NA,NA,TRBV2,TRBJ2-5,CASRISETQYF,TGTGCCAGCAGGATCTCAGAGACCCAGTACTTC
TRBD2,NA,TRBV2,TRBJ2-7,CASSPSGTRGHEQYF,TGTGCCAGCAGCCCCTCCGGGACTAGGGGCCACGAGCAGTACTTC
NA,NA,TRBV5-1,TRBJ1-4,CASSLGSTTNEKLFF,TGCGCCAGCAGCTTGGGTTCGACAACTAATGAAAAACTGTTTTTT
TRBD2,NA,TRBV27,TRBJ2-1,CASTPGTSGHNEQFF,TGTGCCAGCACGCCCGGGACTAGCGGCCACAATGAGCAGTTCTTC
NA,NA,TRBV11-2,TRBJ1-1,CASSQFRGTTEAFF,TGTGCCAGCAGCCAATTCAGGGGTACCACTGAAGCTTTCTTT
TRBD2,NA,TRBV6-1,TRBJ2-1,CASSGTLWGREYNEQFF,TGTGCCAGCAGTGGGACCTTATGGGGGAGGGAATACAATGAGCAGTTCTTC
TRBD2,once,TRBV10-2,TRBJ2-5,CASSAGGRVETQYF,TGCGCCAGCAGTGCGGGGGGGCGAGTAGAGACCCAGTACTTC
NA,NA,TRBV30,TRBJ2-5,CAWSRSQQETQYF,TGTGCCTGGAGTCGCTCCCAACAAGAGACCCAGTACTTC
NA,NA,TRBV20-1,TRBJ2-2,CSAIFGELFF,TGCAGTGCTATTTTCGGGGAGCTGTTTTTT
NA,NA,TRBV30,TRBJ1-5,CAWSKMGNQPQHF,TGTGCCTGGAGTAAGATGGGGAATCAGCCCCAGCATTTT
TRBD2,once,TRBV4-1,TRBJ2-7,CASSQVPGGTSYEQYF,TGCGCCAGCAGCCAAGTGCCAGGCGGGACTAGCTACGAGCAGTACTTC
TRBD1,NA,TRBV2,TRBJ2-7,CANAPGQATYEQYF,TGTGCCAATGCCCCGGGACAGGCTACCTACGAGCAGTACTTC
NA,NA,TRBV11-2,TRBJ2-1,CASSYSGSYNEQFF,TGTGCCAGCAGCTATAGTGGCTCCTACAATGAGCAGTTCTTC
TRBD1,NA,TRBV27,TRBJ2-4,CASRKQGALAKNIQYF,TGTGCCAGCAGGAAACAGGGGGCTCTAGCCAAAAACATTCAGTACTTC
NA,NA,TRBV28,TRBJ1-2,CASRREGPGGGYTF,TGTGCCAGCAGGAGGGAGGGACCGGGTGGTGGCTACACCTTC
NA,NA,TRBV27,TRBJ2-1,CASSLFLGESNEQFF,TGTGCCAGCAGTTTATTCCTCGGGGAGAGTAATGAGCAGTTCTTC
NA,NA,TRBV2,TRBJ1-1,CASSDLGTLNTEAFF,TGTGCCAGCAGTGACCTTGGGACACTGAACACTGAAGCTTTCTTT
TRBD2,NA,TRBV28,TRBJ2-7,CASSKPPSGQYF,TGTGCCAGCAGCAAACCTCCTAGCGGGCAGTACTTC
NA,NA,TRBV5-1,TRBJ1-1,CASSLGGNLNTEAFF,TGCGCCAGCAGCTTAGGGGGGAACCTGAACACTGAAGCTTTCTTT
NA,once,TRBV28,TRBJ1-2,CASRTSGTDYGYTF,TGTGCCAGCAGAACTTCCGGGACGGACTATGGCTACACCTTC
TRBD1,NA,TRBV7-9,TRBJ2-5,CASSRYPTGAGVETQYF,TGTGCCAGCAGCCGATACCCTACAGGGGCCGGGGTGGAGACCCAGTACTTC
NA,NA,TRBV9,TRBJ1-2,CASSVDGRGRRFGYTF,TGTGCCAGCAGCGTAGACGGTAGGGGGAGGAGATTTGGCTACACCTTC
NA,once,TRBV5-4,TRBJ2-5,CASSPPTTTVETQYF,TGTGCCAGCAGCCCACCCACTACGACAGTAGAGACCCAGTACTTC
NA,NA,TRBV5-5,TRBJ2-1,CASSFGSGRNEQFF,TGTGCCAGCAGCTTCGGTAGCGGTCGGAATGAGCAGTTCTTC
NA,once,TRBV5-4,TRBJ2-5,CASSLDHRKPQYF,TGTGCCAGCAGCTTGGATCACAGAAAGCCCCAGTACTTC